This is a list of T cell receptor beta chains from one sample in a study of prognosis after radiotherapy for stage I lung cancer. TCRdb itself ran the multiplex PCR reads through MiXCR, one entry per CDR3 protein. In the table there are around 26,000 distinct CDR3 sequences, around 42% of which are singletons. Material: PBMCs, obtained before or after stereotactic body radiation therapy (not recorded which). The receptors stem from a donor over 45 with non-small cell lung cancer. The CDR3 runs from the conserved cysteine through the conserved F or W. The D gene is left open where the match is weak. Clone size is stated in some rows and not others, as once, few, many or a class when expanded.

v_gene: TRBV7-8
abundance: .
d_gene: .
j_gene: TRBJ2-2
CDR3nt: TGTGCCAACAGCTTGGTCGCTGGCACCGGGGAGCTGTTTTTT
CDR3aa: CANSLVAGTGELFF

v_gene: TRBV19
abundance: many
d_gene: .
j_gene: TRBJ2-7
CDR3nt: TGTGCTTTGGAGGGTTGTTACGAGCAGTACTTC
CDR3aa: CALEGCYEQYF

v_gene: TRBV6-2/TRBV6-3
abundance: .
d_gene: .
j_gene: TRBJ2-3
CDR3nt: TGTGCCAGCGGGGACGTACCCAACACACATACGCAGTATTTT
CDR3aa: CASGDVPNTHTQYF

v_gene: TRBV30
abundance: medium-sized
d_gene: .
j_gene: TRBJ1-1
CDR3nt: TGTGCCTGGAGTGTCCAGAGCGCTGAAGCTTTCTTT
CDR3aa: CAWSVQSAEAFF

v_gene: TRBV20-1
abundance: .
d_gene: .
j_gene: TRBJ2-1
CDR3nt: TGCAGTGCCTCTGGGCGGGCGTCCTACAATGAGCAGTTCTTC
CDR3aa: CSASGRASYNEQFF

v_gene: TRBV7-6
abundance: many
d_gene: TRBD1
j_gene: TRBJ1-1
CDR3nt: TGTGCCAGCAGCTCTCATAAGGGACAGTCTAGAAACACTGAAGCTTTCTTT
CDR3aa: CASSSHKGQSRNTEAFF

v_gene: TRBV9
abundance: many
d_gene: TRBD1
j_gene: TRBJ2-1
CDR3nt: TGTGCCAGCAGCTTCGGACAGGGGGCGCGTGGCAATGAGCAGTTCTTC
CDR3aa: CASSFGQGARGNEQFF

v_gene: TRBV15
abundance: many
d_gene: .
j_gene: TRBJ2-7
CDR3nt: TGTGCCACCAGCAGAGATGGCCAGCGCAGGGGCTCCTACGAGCAGTACTTC
CDR3aa: CATSRDGQRRGSYEQYF

v_gene: TRBV3-1
abundance: .
d_gene: .
j_gene: TRBJ1-6
CDR3nt: TGTGCCAGCAGCCAAGATAACAGGGCGTATAATTCACCCCTCCACTTT
CDR3aa: CASSQDNRAYNSPLHF

v_gene: TRBV12-3/TRBV12-4
abundance: many
d_gene: .
j_gene: TRBJ1-1
CDR3nt: TGTGCCAGCAGTTTAGGGGAGACCAAAGCTTTCTTT
CDR3aa: CASSLGETKAFF

v_gene: TRBV6-6
abundance: medium-sized
d_gene: .
j_gene: TRBJ1-6
CDR3nt: TGTGCCAGCAGTTACTCGGGGGCTACAAATAATTCACCCCTCCACTTT
CDR3aa: CASSYSGATNNSPLHF

v_gene: TRBV7-4
abundance: many
d_gene: TRBD1
j_gene: TRBJ1-5
CDR3nt: TGTGCCAGCAGCATCCGGGACAGGGCTGGTCAGCCCCAGCATTTT
CDR3aa: CASSIRDRAGQPQHF

v_gene: TRBV5-1
abundance: .
d_gene: TRBD1
j_gene: TRBJ2-3
CDR3nt: TGCGCCAGCAGACCGACAGGGAGAGTCACAGATACGCAGTATTTT
CDR3aa: CASRPTGRVTDTQYF

v_gene: TRBV7-9
abundance: many
d_gene: .
j_gene: TRBJ2-3
CDR3nt: TGTGCCAGCACCCGGGGAGAAGATACGCAGTATTTT
CDR3aa: CASTRGEDTQYF

v_gene: TRBV11-2
abundance: many
d_gene: .
j_gene: TRBJ2-6
CDR3nt: TGTGCCAGCAGCTTATCAACAGGGAACTCTGGGGCCAACGTCCTGACTTTC
CDR3aa: CASSLSTGNSGANVLTF

v_gene: TRBV5-4
abundance: many
d_gene: TRBD2
j_gene: TRBJ2-7
CDR3nt: TGTGCCAGCAGCTTGGAACTAGCGGGGGATTACGAGCAGTACTTC
CDR3aa: CASSLELAGDYEQYF

v_gene: TRBV5-6
abundance: many
d_gene: TRBD2
j_gene: TRBJ2-4
CDR3nt: TGTGCCAGCAGCCCGCGGACTAGCGGGAGGGACAAAAACATTCAGTACTTC
CDR3aa: CASSPRTSGRDKNIQYF

v_gene: TRBV7-2
abundance: many
d_gene: TRBD2
j_gene: TRBJ2-1
CDR3nt: TGTGCCAGCAGAGCCGCCGGGGGGGGCTCCTACAATGAGCAGTTCTTC
CDR3aa: CASRAAGGGSYNEQFF

v_gene: TRBV19
abundance: many
d_gene: TRBD2
j_gene: TRBJ2-2
CDR3nt: TGTGCCAGCAAACTAGCGGGAGAGATCGGGGAGCTGTTTTTT
CDR3aa: CASKLAGEIGELFF

v_gene: TRBV7-2
abundance: many
d_gene: .
j_gene: TRBJ1-3
CDR3nt: TGTGCCAGCACCAAGACCCCCGGAAGCTCTGGAAACACCATATATTTT
CDR3aa: CASTKTPGSSGNTIYF

v_gene: TRBV6-2/TRBV6-3
abundance: few
d_gene: .
j_gene: TRBJ1-2
CDR3nt: TGTGCCAGCTATGGGGGAGTTGATGGCTACACTTTC
CDR3aa: CASYGGVDGYTF

v_gene: TRBV5-8
abundance: .
d_gene: .
j_gene: TRBJ1-4
CDR3nt: TGTGCCAGCAGCCGAAGACGGACTGAAAAACTGTTTTTT
CDR3aa: CASSRRRTEKLFF

v_gene: TRBV6-1
abundance: many
d_gene: TRBD2
j_gene: TRBJ2-2
CDR3nt: TGTGCCAGCAGGCCTACTTCTAGCGGCAGCACCGGGGAGCTGTTTTTT
CDR3aa: CASRPTSSGSTGELFF

v_gene: TRBV12-3/TRBV12-4
abundance: medium-sized
d_gene: TRBD1
j_gene: TRBJ2-7
CDR3nt: TGTGCCAGCAGTCCCTCGGGACAGTCCTACGAGCAGTACTTC
CDR3aa: CASSPSGQSYEQYF

v_gene: TRBV12-3/TRBV12-4
abundance: .
d_gene: .
j_gene: TRBJ2-3
CDR3nt: TGTGCCAGCAGACGAATAGCGTGGTGCCTAAATACGCAGTATTTT
CDR3aa: CASRRIAWCLNTQYF

v_gene: TRBV5-8
abundance: many
d_gene: .
j_gene: TRBJ1-1
CDR3nt: TGTGCCAGCAGCTTGTCCAGGGCAACGGTAACTTTCTTT
CDR3aa: CASSLSRATVTFF

v_gene: TRBV5-4
abundance: many
d_gene: .
j_gene: TRBJ2-1
CDR3nt: TGTGCCAGCGGTAGAGACAGATCCAATGAGCAGTTCTTC
CDR3aa: CASGRDRSNEQFF

v_gene: TRBV6-1
abundance: few
d_gene: .
j_gene: TRBJ2-1
CDR3nt: TGTGCCAGCAGTAAAGAGGGGTACTCCTACAATGAGCAGTTCTTC
CDR3aa: CASSKEGYSYNEQFF

v_gene: TRBV30
abundance: .
d_gene: .
j_gene: TRBJ1-2
CDR3nt: TGTGCCTGGAGACCACAAAGGGCAGGAAGTAGCACCTTC
CDR3aa: CAWRPQRAGSSTF

v_gene: TRBV15
abundance: many
d_gene: .
j_gene: TRBJ1-2
CDR3nt: TGTGCCACCAGCAGAGATTCAGTAAACTATGGCTACACCTTC
CDR3aa: CATSRDSVNYGYTF

v_gene: TRBV24-1
abundance: many
d_gene: TRBD1
j_gene: TRBJ2-2
CDR3nt: TGTGCCACCAGTGACCCCGGGACAGGGGTTTTGACCGGGGAGCTGTTTTTT
CDR3aa: CATSDPGTGVLTGELFF

v_gene: TRBV3-1
abundance: many
d_gene: .
j_gene: TRBJ2-3
CDR3nt: TGTGCCAGCAGCCAAGATGCGACTCGATTAGCAGATACGCAGTATTTT
CDR3aa: CASSQDATRLADTQYF

v_gene: TRBV4-1
abundance: .
d_gene: TRBD2
j_gene: TRBJ2-3
CDR3nt: TGCGCCAGCAGCCAAGATATAGCGGGGGGAGGTACAGATACGCAGTATTTT
CDR3aa: CASSQDIAGGGTDTQYF

v_gene: TRBV6-1
abundance: many
d_gene: TRBD1
j_gene: TRBJ1-1
CDR3nt: TGTGCCAGCAGTCCCCGGACAGGGAACACTGAAGCTTTCTTT
CDR3aa: CASSPRTGNTEAFF

v_gene: TRBV4-1
abundance: many
d_gene: .
j_gene: TRBJ1-2
CDR3nt: TGCGCCAGCAGCCAAGTAAGTTCCGCTAACTATGGCTACACCTTC
CDR3aa: CASSQVSSANYGYTF

v_gene: TRBV30
abundance: .
d_gene: TRBD2
j_gene: TRBJ2-3
CDR3nt: TGTTCCTGGAGGACTAGCTGGAGGGGGGATACGCAGTATTTT
CDR3aa: CSWRTSWRGDTQYF

v_gene: TRBV6-4
abundance: .
d_gene: .
j_gene: TRBJ2-1
CDR3nt: TGTGCCACCGGGACTGCATCTTACAATGAGCAGTTCTTC
CDR3aa: CATGTASYNEQFF

v_gene: TRBV7-8
abundance: many
d_gene: .
j_gene: TRBJ1-2
CDR3nt: TGTGCCAGCAGCTTAGGGGGTACCTATGGCTACACCTTC
CDR3aa: CASSLGGTYGYTF

v_gene: TRBV28
abundance: .
d_gene: .
j_gene: TRBJ1-5
CDR3nt: TGTGCCAGCACCAAGGGGGGCAATACTCAGCCCCAGCATTTT
CDR3aa: CASTKGGNTQPQHF

v_gene: TRBV4-3
abundance: .
d_gene: .
j_gene: TRBJ2-7
CDR3nt: TGCGCCAGCAGCCAAGAACGGGGGCTAGAGCAGTACTTC
CDR3aa: CASSQERGLEQYF

v_gene: TRBV9
abundance: medium-sized
d_gene: TRBD1
j_gene: TRBJ2-2
CDR3nt: TGTGCCAGCAGCACAGGGGGCAACACCGGGGAGCTGTTTTTT
CDR3aa: CASSTGGNTGELFF

v_gene: TRBV29-1
abundance: many
d_gene: .
j_gene: TRBJ1-1
CDR3nt: TGCAGCGTTGAAAGAGGTAGGACCACTGAAGCTTTCTTT
CDR3aa: CSVERGRTTEAFF

v_gene: TRBV6-2/TRBV6-3
abundance: many
d_gene: TRBD2
j_gene: TRBJ2-5
CDR3nt: TGTGCCAGCAGACGCAGCGGGAGGGCCCTCGAGACCCAGTACTTC
CDR3aa: CASRRSGRALETQYF

v_gene: TRBV11-3
abundance: many
d_gene: TRBD2
j_gene: TRBJ2-1
CDR3nt: TGTGCCAGCAGCTTAGGGGCTAGCGGGCCCACGGGTGAGCAGTTCTTC
CDR3aa: CASSLGASGPTGEQFF